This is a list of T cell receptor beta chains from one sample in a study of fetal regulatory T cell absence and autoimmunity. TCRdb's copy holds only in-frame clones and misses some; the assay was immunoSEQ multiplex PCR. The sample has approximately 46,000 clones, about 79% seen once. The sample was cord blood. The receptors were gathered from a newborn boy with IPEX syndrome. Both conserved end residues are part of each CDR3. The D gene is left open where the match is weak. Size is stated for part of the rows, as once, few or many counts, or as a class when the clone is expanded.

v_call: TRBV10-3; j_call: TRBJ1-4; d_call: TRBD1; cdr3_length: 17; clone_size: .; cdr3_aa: CAISDRDRGPSGEKLFF; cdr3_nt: TGTGCCATCAGCGACCGGGACAGGGGGCCGTCGGGTGAAAAACTGTTTTTT
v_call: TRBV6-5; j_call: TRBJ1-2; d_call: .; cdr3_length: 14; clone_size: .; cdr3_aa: CASSYGWGKSGYTF; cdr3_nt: TGTGCCAGCAGTTACGGCTGGGGCAAGAGTGGCTACACCTTC
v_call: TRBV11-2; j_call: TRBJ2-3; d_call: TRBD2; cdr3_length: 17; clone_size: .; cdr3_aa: CASSPWREGLETDTQYF; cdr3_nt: TGTGCCAGCAGCCCCTGGCGGGAGGGCCTTGAGACAGATACGCAGTATTTT
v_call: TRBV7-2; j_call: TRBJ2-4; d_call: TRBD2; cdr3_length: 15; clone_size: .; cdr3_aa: CASSLVAGAKNIQYF; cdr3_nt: TGTGCCAGCAGCTTAGTAGCGGGAGCCAAAAACATTCAGTACTTC
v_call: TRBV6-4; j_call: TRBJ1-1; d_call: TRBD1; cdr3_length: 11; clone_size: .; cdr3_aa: CASRQGDRAFF; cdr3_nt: TGTGCCAGCCGCCAGGGGGACCGAGCTTTCTTT
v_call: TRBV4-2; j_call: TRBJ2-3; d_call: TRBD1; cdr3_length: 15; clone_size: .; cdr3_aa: CASSQGTGGTDTQYF; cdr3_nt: TGTGCCAGCAGCCAAGGGACAGGGGGCACAGATACGCAGTATTTT
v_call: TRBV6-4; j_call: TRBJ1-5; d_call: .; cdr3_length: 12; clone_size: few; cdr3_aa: CASTIPHQPQHF; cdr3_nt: TGTGCCAGCACTATACCCCACCAGCCCCAGCATTTT
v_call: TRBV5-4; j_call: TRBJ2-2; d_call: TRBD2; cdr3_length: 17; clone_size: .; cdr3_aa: CASSPGTSGGYTGELFF; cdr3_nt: TGTGCCAGCAGCCCCGGGACTAGCGGGGGGTACACCGGGGAGCTGTTTTTT
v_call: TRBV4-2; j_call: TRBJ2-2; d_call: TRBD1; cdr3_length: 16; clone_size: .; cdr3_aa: CASSPAGTGGTGELFF; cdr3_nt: TGTGCCAGCAGCCCAGCCGGGACAGGGGGCACCGGGGAGCTGTTTTTT
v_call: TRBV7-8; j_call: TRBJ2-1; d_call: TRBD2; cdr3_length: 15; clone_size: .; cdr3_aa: CASSLGLAGGTEQFF; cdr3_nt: TGTGCCAGCAGCTTAGGACTAGCGGGAGGAACTGAGCAGTTCTTC
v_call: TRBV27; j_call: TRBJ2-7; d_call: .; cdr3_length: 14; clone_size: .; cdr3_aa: CASSTRDRPYEQYF; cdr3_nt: TGTGCCAGCAGTACGCGGGACCGCCCCTACGAGCAGTACTTC
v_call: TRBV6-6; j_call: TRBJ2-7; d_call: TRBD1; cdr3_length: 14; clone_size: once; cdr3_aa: CASIPGQGDYEQYF; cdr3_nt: TGTGCCAGCATTCCGGGACAGGGGGACTACGAGCAGTACTTC
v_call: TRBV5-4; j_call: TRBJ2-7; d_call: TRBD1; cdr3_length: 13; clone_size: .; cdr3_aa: CASSQTGSDEQYF; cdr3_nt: TGTGCCAGCAGCCAGACAGGGTCGGACGAGCAGTACTTC
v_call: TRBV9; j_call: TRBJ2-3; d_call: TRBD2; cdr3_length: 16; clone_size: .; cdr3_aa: CASTAGGSAVTDTQYF; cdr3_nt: TGTGCCAGCACTGCGGGGGGATCAGCGGTCACAGATACGCAGTATTTT
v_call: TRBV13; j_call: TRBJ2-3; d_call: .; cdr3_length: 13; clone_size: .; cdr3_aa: CASSSVGADTQYF; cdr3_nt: TGTGCCAGCAGCTCCGTAGGGGCAGATACGCAGTATTTT
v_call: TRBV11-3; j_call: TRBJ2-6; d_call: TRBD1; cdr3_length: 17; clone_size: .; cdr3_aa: CASSLGTGRSGANVLTF; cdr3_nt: TGTGCCAGCAGCCTCGGGACAGGGCGCTCTGGGGCCAACGTCCTGACTTTC
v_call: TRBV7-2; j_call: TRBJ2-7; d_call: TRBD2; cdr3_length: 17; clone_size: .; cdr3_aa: CASSLHLLSGTPYEQYF; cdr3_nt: TGTGCCAGCAGCTTACATTTATTGAGCGGGACCCCCTACGAGCAGTACTTC
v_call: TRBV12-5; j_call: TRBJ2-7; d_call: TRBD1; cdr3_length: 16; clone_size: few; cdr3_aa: CASGLVLVGQGREQYF; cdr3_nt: TGTGCTAGTGGTTTGGTACTCGTGGGACAGGGTCGCGAGCAGTACTTC
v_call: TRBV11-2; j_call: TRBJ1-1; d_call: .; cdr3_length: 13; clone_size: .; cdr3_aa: CASSLGGVTEAFF; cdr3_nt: TGTGCCAGCAGCTTAGGAGGGGTTACTGAAGCTTTCTTT
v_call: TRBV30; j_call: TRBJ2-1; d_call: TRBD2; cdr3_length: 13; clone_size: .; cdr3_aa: CAWSVSGGNEQFF; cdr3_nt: TGTGCCTGGAGTGTATCGGGGGGCAATGAGCAGTTCTTC
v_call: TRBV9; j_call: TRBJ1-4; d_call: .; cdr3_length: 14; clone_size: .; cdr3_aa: CASSPSGGNEKLFF; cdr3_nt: TGTGCCAGCAGCCCGTCGGGGGGAAATGAAAAACTGTTTTTT
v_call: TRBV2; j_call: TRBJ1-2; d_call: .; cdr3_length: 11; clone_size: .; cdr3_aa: CASSVRDGYTF; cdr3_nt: TGTGCCAGCAGTGTCCGGGATGGCTACACCTTC
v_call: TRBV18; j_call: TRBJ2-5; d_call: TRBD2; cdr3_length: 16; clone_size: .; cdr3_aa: CASSPGLAGVMETQYF; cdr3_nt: TGTGCCAGCTCACCGGGACTAGCGGGAGTGATGGAGACCCAGTACTTC
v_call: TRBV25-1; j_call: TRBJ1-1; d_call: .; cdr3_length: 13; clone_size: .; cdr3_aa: CASSVNREGEAFF; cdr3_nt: TGTGCCAGCAGTGTAAACAGGGAAGGTGAAGCTTTCTTT
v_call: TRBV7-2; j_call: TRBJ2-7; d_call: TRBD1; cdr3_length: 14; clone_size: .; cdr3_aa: CASSLAGGGYEQYF; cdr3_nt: TGTGCCAGCAGCTTAGCAGGGGGCGGTTACGAGCAGTACTTC
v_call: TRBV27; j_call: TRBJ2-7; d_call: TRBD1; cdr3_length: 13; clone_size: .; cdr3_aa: CASTDRGGTGQYF; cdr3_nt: TGTGCCAGCACCGACAGGGGGGGAACGGGGCAGTACTTC
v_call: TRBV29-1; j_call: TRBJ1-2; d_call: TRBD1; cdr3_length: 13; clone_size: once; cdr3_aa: CSSGEGQNYGYTF; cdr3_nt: TGCAGCTCAGGGGAGGGACAGAACTATGGCTACACCTTC
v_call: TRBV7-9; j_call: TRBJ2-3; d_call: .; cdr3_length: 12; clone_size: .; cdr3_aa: CASSLAADTQYF; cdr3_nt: TGTGCCAGCAGCTTAGCGGCAGATACGCAGTATTTT
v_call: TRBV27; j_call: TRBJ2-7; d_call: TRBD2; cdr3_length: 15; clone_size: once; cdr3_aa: CASSLPSGRAYEQYF; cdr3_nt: TGTGCCAGCAGTTTGCCTAGCGGGAGGGCCTACGAGCAGTACTTC
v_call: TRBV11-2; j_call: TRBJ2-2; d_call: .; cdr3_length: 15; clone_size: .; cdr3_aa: CASSFLLINTGELFF; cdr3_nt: TGTGCCAGCAGCTTTTTACTAATTAACACCGGGGAGCTGTTTTTT
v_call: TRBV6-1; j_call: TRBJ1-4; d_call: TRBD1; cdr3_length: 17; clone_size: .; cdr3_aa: CASSGFDRGTTNEKLFF; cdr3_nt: TGTGCCAGCAGTGGCTTTGACAGGGGTACAACTAATGAAAAACTGTTTTTT
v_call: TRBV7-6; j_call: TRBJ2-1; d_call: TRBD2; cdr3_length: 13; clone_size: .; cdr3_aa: CASSLGLAYEQFF; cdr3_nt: TGTGCCAGCAGCCTAGGACTAGCGTATGAGCAGTTCTTC
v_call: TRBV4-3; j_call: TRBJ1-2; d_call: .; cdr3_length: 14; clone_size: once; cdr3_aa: CASSAGGIGYGYTF; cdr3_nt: TGCGCCAGCAGCGCTGGGGGCATCGGCTATGGCTACACCTTC
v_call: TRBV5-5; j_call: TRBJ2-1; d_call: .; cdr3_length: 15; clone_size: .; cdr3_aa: CASSSAGTSYNEQFF; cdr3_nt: TGTGCCAGCAGCTCGGCCGGGACCTCCTACAATGAGCAGTTCTTC
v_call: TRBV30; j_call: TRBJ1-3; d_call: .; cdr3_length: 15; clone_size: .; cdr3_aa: CAWSRRRISGNTIYF; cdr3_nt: TGTGCCTGGAGTCGAAGACGCATCTCTGGAAACACCATATATTTT
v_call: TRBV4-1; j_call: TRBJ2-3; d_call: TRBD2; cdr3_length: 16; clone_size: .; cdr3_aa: CASSQGLAGRYDTQYF; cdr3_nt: TGCGCCAGCAGCCAAGGGCTAGCGGGAAGGTACGATACGCAGTATTTT
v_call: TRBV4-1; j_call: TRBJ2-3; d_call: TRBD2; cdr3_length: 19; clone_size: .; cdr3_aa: CASSQDLSLSGGSTDTQYF; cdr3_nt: TGCGCCAGCAGCCAAGATCTTTCCCTAAGCGGGGGTAGCACAGATACGCAGTATTTT
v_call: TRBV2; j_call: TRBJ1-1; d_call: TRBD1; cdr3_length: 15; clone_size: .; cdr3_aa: CASSESPGTGSEAFF; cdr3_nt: TGTGCCAGCAGTGAATCCCCCGGGACAGGGTCTGAAGCTTTCTTT
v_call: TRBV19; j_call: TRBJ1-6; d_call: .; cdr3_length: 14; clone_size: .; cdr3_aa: CASSPQGRGSPLHF; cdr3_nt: TGTGCCAGTAGTCCCCAGGGTAGAGGATCACCCCTCCACTTT
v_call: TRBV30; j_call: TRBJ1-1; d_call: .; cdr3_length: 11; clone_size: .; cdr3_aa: CAWSVQGEAFF; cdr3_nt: TGTGCCTGGAGTGTACAGGGTGAAGCTTTCTTT
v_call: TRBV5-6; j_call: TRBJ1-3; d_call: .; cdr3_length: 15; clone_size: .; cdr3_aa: CASSLSWGTGNTIYF; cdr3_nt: TGTGCCAGCAGCTTGTCTTGGGGTACGGGAAACACCATATATTTT
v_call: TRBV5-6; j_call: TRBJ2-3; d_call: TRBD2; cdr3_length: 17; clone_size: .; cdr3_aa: CASSLRMTSGGGDTQYF; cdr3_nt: TGTGCCAGCAGCCTAAGAATGACTAGCGGTGGGGGAGATACGCAGTATTTT
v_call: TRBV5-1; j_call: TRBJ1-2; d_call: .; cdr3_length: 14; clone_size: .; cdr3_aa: CASSPTGPSYGYTF; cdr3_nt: TGCGCCAGCAGCCCTACGGGGCCTAGCTATGGCTACACCTTC
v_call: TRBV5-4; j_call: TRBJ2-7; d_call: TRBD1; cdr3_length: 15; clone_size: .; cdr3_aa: CASSLGDRSSYEQYF; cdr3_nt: TGTGCCAGCAGCTTGGGGGACAGGAGCTCCTACGAGCAGTACTTC
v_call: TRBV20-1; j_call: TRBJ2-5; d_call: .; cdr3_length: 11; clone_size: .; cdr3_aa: CSARDRETQYF; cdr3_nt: TGCAGTGCTAGAGATCGAGAGACCCAGTACTTC
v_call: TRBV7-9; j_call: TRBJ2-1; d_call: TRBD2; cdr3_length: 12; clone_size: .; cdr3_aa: CASSPPGGKGFF; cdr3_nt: TGTGCCAGCAGCCCCCCGGGGGGTAAGGGATTCTTC
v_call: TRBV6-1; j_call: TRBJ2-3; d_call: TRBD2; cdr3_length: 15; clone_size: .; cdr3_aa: CASSELAGGGDTQYF; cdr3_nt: TGTGCCAGCAGTGAACTAGCGGGAGGGGGAGATACGCAGTATTTT
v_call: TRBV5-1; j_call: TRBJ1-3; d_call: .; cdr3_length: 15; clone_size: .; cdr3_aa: CASSLAASSGNTIYF; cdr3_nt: TGCGCCAGCAGCTTGGCCGCCAGCTCTGGAAACACCATATATTTT
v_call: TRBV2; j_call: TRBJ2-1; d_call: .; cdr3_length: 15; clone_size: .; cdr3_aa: CASSEGASWRDEQFF; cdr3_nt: TGTGCCAGCAGTGAAGGGGCTAGCTGGAGGGATGAGCAGTTCTTC
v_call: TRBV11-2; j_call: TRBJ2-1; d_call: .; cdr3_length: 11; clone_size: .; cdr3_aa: CASSFFNEQFF; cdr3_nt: TGTGCCAGCAGCTTCTTCAATGAGCAGTTCTTC
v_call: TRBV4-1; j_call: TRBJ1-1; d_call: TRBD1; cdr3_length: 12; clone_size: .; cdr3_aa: CASKPRQGEAFF; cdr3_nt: TGCGCCAGCAAGCCCCGACAGGGTGAAGCTTTCTTT